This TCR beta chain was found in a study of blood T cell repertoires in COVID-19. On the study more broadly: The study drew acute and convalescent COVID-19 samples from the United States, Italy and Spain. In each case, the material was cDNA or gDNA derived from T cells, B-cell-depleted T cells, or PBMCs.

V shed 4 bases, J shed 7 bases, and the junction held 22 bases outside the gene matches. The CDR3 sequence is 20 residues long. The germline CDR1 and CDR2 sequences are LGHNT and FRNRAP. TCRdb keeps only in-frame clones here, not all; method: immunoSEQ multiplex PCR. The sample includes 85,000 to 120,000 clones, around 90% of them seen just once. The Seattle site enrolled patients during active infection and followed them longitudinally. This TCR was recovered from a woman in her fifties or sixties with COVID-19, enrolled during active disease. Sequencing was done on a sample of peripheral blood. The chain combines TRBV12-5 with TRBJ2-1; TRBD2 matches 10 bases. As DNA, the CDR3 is TGTGCTAGTGGTTCACAAACTAGCGGGGACGCCCTCACGCCTCGGAATGAGCAGTTCTTC. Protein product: CASGSQTSGDALTPRNEQFF.